There are a few counts of the clone carrying this T cell receptor (beta chain). The antigen remains undetermined. TCRdb redid the calling of the reads with MiXCR, one entry per CDR3 protein. The sample carries roughly 800,000 distinct CDR3 sequences, 25% to 35% recorded once. The entry originates in a study of T cell repertoires in cytomegalovirus infection. Study-level findings and limits: Ex vivo responses were dominated by HLA-C-restricted CMV-specific TCR beta clonotypes.

The clonotype originates from a human donor in good health (CMV status not recorded). Some clones in this sample may be carry-over from other donors' samples. Source: cultured CD8+ T cells from PBMCs, taken from culture after CMV antigen stimulation.

CDR3 sequence reads: CASSTDPHTTDITGELFF. The CDR3 DNA is TGCGCCAGCAGCACAGATCCACACACCACGGACATCACCGGGGAGCTGTTTTTT. This chain uses TRBV4-1 with TRBJ2-2, with TRBD1 as a possible D gene (5 bases). Trimming left V 5 bases short and J 4 bases short, with 23 bases between. This CDR3 is built from 18 residues. CDR1 and CDR2 (germline): MGHRA, YSYEKL.